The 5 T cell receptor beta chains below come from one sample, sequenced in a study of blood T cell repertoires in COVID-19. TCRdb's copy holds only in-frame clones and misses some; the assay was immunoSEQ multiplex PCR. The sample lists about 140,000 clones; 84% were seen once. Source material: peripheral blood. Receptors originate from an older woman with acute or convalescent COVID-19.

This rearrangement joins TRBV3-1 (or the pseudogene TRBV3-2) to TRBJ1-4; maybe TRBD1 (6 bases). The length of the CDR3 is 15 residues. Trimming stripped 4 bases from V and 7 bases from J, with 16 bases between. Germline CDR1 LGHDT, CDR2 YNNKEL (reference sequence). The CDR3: CASSPMTQGVEKLFF. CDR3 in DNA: TGTGCCAGCAGCCCTATGACACAGGGTGTTGAAAAACTGTTTTTT.

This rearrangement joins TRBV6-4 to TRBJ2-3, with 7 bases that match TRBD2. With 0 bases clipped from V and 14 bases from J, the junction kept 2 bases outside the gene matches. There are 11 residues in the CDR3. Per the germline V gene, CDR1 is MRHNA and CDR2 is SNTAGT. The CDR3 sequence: CASSDSGRPYF. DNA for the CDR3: TGTGCCAGCAGTGACTCCGGGAGGCCGTATTTT.

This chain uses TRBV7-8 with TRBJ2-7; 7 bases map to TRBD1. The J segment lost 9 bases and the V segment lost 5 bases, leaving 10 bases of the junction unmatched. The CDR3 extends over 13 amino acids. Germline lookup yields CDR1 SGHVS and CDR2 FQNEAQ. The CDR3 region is CASSAEGARRQYF. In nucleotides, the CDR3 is TGTGCCAGCAGCGCCGAGGGGGCAAGAAGGCAGTACTTC.

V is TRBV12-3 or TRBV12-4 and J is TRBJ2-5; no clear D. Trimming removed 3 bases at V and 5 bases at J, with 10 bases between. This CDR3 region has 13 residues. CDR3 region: CASSLFSPETQYF. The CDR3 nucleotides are TGTGCCAGCAGTTTGTTTAGCCCCGAGACCCAGTACTTC.

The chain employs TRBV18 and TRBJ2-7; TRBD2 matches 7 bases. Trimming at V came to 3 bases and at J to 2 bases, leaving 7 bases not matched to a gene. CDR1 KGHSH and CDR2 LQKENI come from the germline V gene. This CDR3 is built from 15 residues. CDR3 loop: CASSPSGLSAYEQYF. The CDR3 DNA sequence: TGTGCCAGCTCACCGTCGGGACTATCAGCCTACGAGCAGTACTTC.